The text below deals with one T cell receptor (beta chain). The target antigen is unknown. CD45RO-negative, CCR7-selected cells formed the naive CD8 fraction, which excluded terminally differentiated effector memory CD45RA+ cells. The data derive from a study of shared clonotypes between healthy human individuals. Study information: The composition of the donors was a couple of women and a few men aged 18 to 49. Researchers assigned three CD4 naive, three CD4 memory, two CD8 naive and one CD8 memory plate to each donor. Study findings and constraints: Naive subsets, compared against memory subsets, generally had larger estimated richness values.

For sorted subsets, roughly 200 ng DNA per replicate equaled around 28,000 T cell genomes. TCRdb's table, derived via immunoSEQ multiplex PCR, lists solely in-frame clones and lacks some. The sample has 760,000 or so clones, 96% seen once. The CDR3 is 15 amino acids. CDR1 and CDR2 (germline): LNHNV, YYDKDF (reference sequence). Deletions cut 5 bases from V and 7 bases from J, with 21 bases between. This TCR was recovered from a man aged 30-40 years in good health. Material: naive CD8+ T cells sorted from blood. The rearrangement joins TRBV15 to TRBJ2-7; a possible D gene is TRBD1 (5 bases). The CDR3 DNA is TGTGCCACCAGCGGGGAAACAGGATTGGGTCGGGAGCAGTACTTC. Its translation is CATSGETGLGREQYF.